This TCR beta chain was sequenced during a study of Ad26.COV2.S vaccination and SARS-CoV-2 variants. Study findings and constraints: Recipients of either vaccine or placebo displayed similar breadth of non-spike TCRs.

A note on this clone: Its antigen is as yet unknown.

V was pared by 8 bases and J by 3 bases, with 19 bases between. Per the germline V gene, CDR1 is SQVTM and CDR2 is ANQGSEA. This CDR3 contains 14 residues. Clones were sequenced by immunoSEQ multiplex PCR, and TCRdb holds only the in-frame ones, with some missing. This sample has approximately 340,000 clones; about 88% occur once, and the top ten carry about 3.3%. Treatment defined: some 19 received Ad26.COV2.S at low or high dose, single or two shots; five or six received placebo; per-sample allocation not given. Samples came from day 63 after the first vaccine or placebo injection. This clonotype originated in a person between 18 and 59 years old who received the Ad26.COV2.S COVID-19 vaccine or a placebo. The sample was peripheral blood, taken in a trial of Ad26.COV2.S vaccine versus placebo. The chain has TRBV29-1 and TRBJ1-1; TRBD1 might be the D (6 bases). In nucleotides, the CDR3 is TGCAGCACTACTCGTGCAGGGGTTGACACTGAAGCTTTCTTT. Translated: CSTTRAGVDTEAFF.